This section outlines one T cell receptor beta chain sequence together with its context. Its antigen target is currently unknown. Per-nucleotide qualities are absent, and no much larger clonotype sits a single base away. These data originate in a study of blood T cell repertoires in COVID-19 (dated by TCRdb to about 2020). Regarding the study in general: Collaborator samples came from the United States, Italy and Spain and covered acute and convalescent phases of COVID-19. Subjects who had been exposed to COVID-19, were actively infected with it, or had recovered from it provided the deeply sampled blood TCRbeta repertoires that made up the dataset. Samples were obtained from the ongoing ImmuneRACE study (first 160 participants) and from some 1,200 subjects provided by 6 global collaborators. The repertoires were released in a freely available public database intended as a resource for research on the immune response to SARS-CoV-2. The prospective study material was composed of cDNA or gDNA derived from T cells, B-cell-depleted T cells, or PBMCs. Sample metadata almost always included a de-identified subject ID, COVID-19 status, age in years and sex. Where available, HLA class I and class II types were obtained from metadata supplied by the sample provider rather than from assay-based typing. Overall study results and their limits: The quantity of clinical and demographic metadata differed by source and by participant and was supplied without curation.

Another Seattle source contributed samples from volunteer blood donors who had recovered from COVID-19. The collaborating institutions used their own protocols to collect whole blood in K2EDTA tubes. Collaborator samples were shipped for TCRbeta analysis as frozen whole blood, isolated PBMCs, or DNA extracted from either sample type. The germline V gene provides CDR1 MNHEY and CDR2 SVGAGI. V ends up 7 bases short and J 5 bases short, with an unmatched junction base count of 7. The CDR3 contains 14 residues, cysteine and phenylalanine counted. Of the read, only the CDR3 DNA is kept; its 42 bases are in frame from base 1. TCRbeta CDR3 regions were amplified from genomic DNA by means of the immunoSEQ Assay, a bias-controlled multiplex PCR. For the original study's pipeline: Nucleated cell counts per sample were estimated from amplification of reference gene primers within the assay. To quantify the absolute abundance of each unique TCRbeta CDR3 rearrangement, sequence reads were collapsed and filtered. For each sample, productive Simpson clonality was calculated by taking the square root of Simpson's diversity index across productive rearrangements. The table comes from immuneACCESS by way of TCRdb, which keeps in-frame sequences with V and J called. Part of the clones is missing from these tables; in studies checked, under half for an unresolved V gene and the rest for unknown reasons. Clone size and the V and J calls come from that table; the DNA yielded D and trimming. The sample table lists under 200,000 clones, 70% to 90% of them with a count of one. Approximately 1.2% of the sample is in the top ten clones.

This TCR was sampled from a man in his fifties or sixties who had recovered from COVID-19. The sample comprised peripheral blood. The chain is made from TRBV6-5 and TRBJ2-1; TRBD1 aligns with 8 central bases. Read as DNA, the sequence is TGTGCCAGCAAGCGACAGGGGCGAAACAATGAGCAGTTCTTC. Its product reads: CASKRQGRNNEQFF.